The clone carrying this T cell receptor (beta chain) has a single count. This record belongs to a study of T cell changes during pregnancy in multiple sclerosis. Germline CDR1 is MNHEY and CDR2 is SVGAGI. The CDR3 is 15 amino acids. Trimming left V 6 bases short and J 2 bases short, with 16 bases between. Here immunoSEQ multiplex PCR was the method, and the copy in TCRdb shows in-frame clones only, minus some. This table holds tens of thousands of clones, just under 95% found once. Source: peripheral blood, taken in the second trimester of pregnancy. The V gene is TRBV6-5, the J gene TRBJ1-1; TRBD1 is a possible D gene (6 bases). The sequence was collected from a female donor with multiple sclerosis, enrolled in a pregnancy study. CDR3 sequence (DNA): TGTGCCAGCAGCTCCGGGACACCCAAAAACACTGAAGCTTTCTTT. This translates into CASSSGTPKNTEAFF.